This entry describes one T cell receptor (beta chain). The antigen remains undetermined. The sample belongs to a study of cytomegalovirus exposure and HLA in healthy donors. Study observations and caveats: Reported findings show TCR beta sequences accurately forecast HLA-A and HLA-B alleles in most subjects. Association of a missense DCLRE1C variant with TCR beta V- and J-gene trimming was reported in a later analysis. Immune exposure data for these donors was limited to CMV serostatus.

The PCR was carried out with 60 Vbeta primers and 13 Jbeta primers. Using immunoSEQ multiplex PCR, the repertoire was profiled, and TCRdb retains in-frame clones only, with some absent. The top ten hold roughly 7% of the sample, which has some 96,000 clones, around 74% seen once. The sequenced sample consisted of PBMCs. The TCR sequence derives from a middle-aged man in good health and CMV-seropositive.

The CDR3 region has the DNA TGTGCCAGCATCGGACTAGCGGGAGGGGGCAACATTCAGTACTTC. Amino acid sequence: CASIGLAGGGNIQYF. The gene calls are TRBV27 and TRBJ2-4; 15 nucleotides line up with TRBD2. The CDR3 is 15 residues long. V gave up 7 bases and J gave up 7 bases; unmatched junction bases: 5. Germline CDR1 MNHEY, CDR2 SMNVEV (reference sequence).